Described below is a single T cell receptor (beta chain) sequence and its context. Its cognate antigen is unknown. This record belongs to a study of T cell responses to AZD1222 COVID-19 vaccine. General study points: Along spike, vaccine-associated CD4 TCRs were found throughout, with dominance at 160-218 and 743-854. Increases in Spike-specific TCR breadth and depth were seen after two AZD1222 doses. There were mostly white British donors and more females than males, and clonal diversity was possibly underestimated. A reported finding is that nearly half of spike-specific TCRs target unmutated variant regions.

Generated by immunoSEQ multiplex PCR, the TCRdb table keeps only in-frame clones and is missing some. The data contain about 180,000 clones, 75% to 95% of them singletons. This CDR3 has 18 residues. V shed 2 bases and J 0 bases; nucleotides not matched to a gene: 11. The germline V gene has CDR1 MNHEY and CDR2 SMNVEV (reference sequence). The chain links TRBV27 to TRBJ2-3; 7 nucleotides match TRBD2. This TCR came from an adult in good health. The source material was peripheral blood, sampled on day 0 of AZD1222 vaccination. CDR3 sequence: CASSLGTGGRLSTDTQYF. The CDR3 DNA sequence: TGTGCCAGCAGTTTAGGGACGGGGGGTCGTCTTAGCACAGATACGCAGTATTTT.